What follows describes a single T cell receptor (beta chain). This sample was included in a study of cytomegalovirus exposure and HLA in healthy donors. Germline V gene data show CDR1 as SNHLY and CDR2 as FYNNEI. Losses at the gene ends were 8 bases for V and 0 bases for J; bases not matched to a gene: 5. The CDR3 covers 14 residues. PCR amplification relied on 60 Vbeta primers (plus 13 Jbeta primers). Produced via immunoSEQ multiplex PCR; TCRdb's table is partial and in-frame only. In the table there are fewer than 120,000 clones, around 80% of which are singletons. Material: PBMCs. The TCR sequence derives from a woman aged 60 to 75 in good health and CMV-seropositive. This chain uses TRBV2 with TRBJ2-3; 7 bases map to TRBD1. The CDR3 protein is CASQQGHSTDTQYF. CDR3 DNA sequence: TGTGCCAGCCAACAGGGGCATAGCACAGATACGCAGTATTTT. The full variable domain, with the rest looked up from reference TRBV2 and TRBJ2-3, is EPEVTQTPSHQVTQMGQEVILRCVPISNHLYFYWYRQILGQKVEFLVSFYNNEISEKSEIFDDQFSVERPDGSNFTLKIRSTKLEDSAMYFCASQQGHSTDTQYFGPGTRLTVL.